The next 20 T cell receptor beta chains were all read from a single sample in a study of beta chain features in type 1 diabetes. Since all of the isolated RNA was reverse transcribed, expressed TCRB transcripts were what got sequenced. The assay was immunoSEQ multiplex PCR, and TCRdb's table has in-frame clones only and misses some. The sample lists roughly 400,000 clones, approximately 14% occurring once. Sequenced sample: naive CD4+ T cells from blood. The receptors originated from a young man in good health.

This clone was counted many times. The chain uses TRBV7-9 and TRBJ2-4; D is uncertain. Germline V lookup: CDR1 SEHNR, CDR2 FQNEAQ (reference sequence). V lost 5 bases and J 0 bases, leaving 8 bases between the germline ends. CDR3 length: 14 residues. The CDR3 spells CASSPLGAKNIQYF. The CDR3, as DNA: TGTGCCAGCAGCCCCTTGGGAGCCAAAAACATTCAGTACTTC.

This clone was picked up a small number of times. Other nucleotide sequences in the sample specify the same CDR3. The chain couples TRBV14 to TRBJ2-3; D gene unclear. Trimming cost V 0 bases and J 3 bases, with 7 bases left between them. CDR3 length equals 14 residues. CDR1 and CDR2 (germline): SGHDN, FVKESK. CDR3 nucleotides: TGTGCCAGCAGCCAAGAAGTATTAACAGATACGCAGTATTTT. Protein sequence: CASSQEVLTDTQYF.

This clone turned up a few times. This chain uses TRBV5-5 with TRBJ2-1, with 10 bases aligning to TRBD2. This CDR3 spans 16 amino acids. J gave up 6 bases and V 0 bases, and 6 bases lay outside the gene matches. CDR1 is SGHKS, CDR2 YYEKEE, per germline (reference sequence). The CDR3 loop is CASSLGTSGRGNEQFF. The CDR3 DNA sequence: TGTGCCAGCAGCTTGGGGACTAGCGGTCGAGGCAATGAGCAGTTCTTC.

This clone was counted between two and nine times. The sample carries other DNA sequences with the same CDR3. The chain has TRBV29-1 and TRBJ1-1; TRBD1 might be the D (5 bases). V was trimmed by 3 bases and J by 0 bases, leaving 8 bases between them. The CDR3 totals 13 residues. Germline CDR1 is SQVTM and CDR2 is ANQGSEA. CDR3 coding DNA: TGCAGCGTTGAGAGACAGCTGAACACTGAAGCTTTCTTT. Its protein product is CSVERQLNTEAFF.

The chain is built from TRBV19 and TRBJ1-1; D gene uncertain. Trimming took 7 bases from V and 1 from J, leaving 10 bases between them. The CDR3 runs to 13 residues. Germline values: CDR1 LNHDA, CDR2 SQIVND (reference sequence). This CDR3 is CASTLMANTEAFF. The CDR3 DNA follows: TGTGCCAGTACCCTAATGGCGAACACTGAAGCTTTCTTT.

About this clone: At the DNA level, this CDR3 is encoded by other sequences in the same sample as well. The CDR3 nucleotides read TGCGCCAGCAGGACCGGGGGCACAGATACGCAGTATTTT. Residues: CASRTGGTDTQYF. The chain recombines TRBV5-1 with TRBJ2-3, with TRBD2 as a possible D gene (5 bases). The germline CDR1 and CDR2 sequences are SGHRS and YFSETQ. This CDR3 is 13 amino acids long. The V gene lost 5 bases and the J gene lost 1 base, with 8 bases spanning the gap.

This clone was seen ten or more times. The chain is built from TRBV7-9 and TRBJ2-5; TRBD1 or TRBD2 may be the D gene (5 bases each). This CDR3 is built from 12 residues. Germline loops: CDR1 SEHNR, CDR2 FQNEAQ (reference sequence). Trimming removed 4 bases from V and 8 bases from J, with 11 bases in between. DNA for the CDR3: TGTGCCAGCAGCTACTCATGGGACACCCAGTACTTC. It is translated as CASSYSWDTQYF.

The table lists this clone with a count of one. The J gene is TRBJ1-2, the V gene TRBV19, with D uncertain. The CDR3 totals 14 residues. Germline CDR1 LNHDA, CDR2 SQIVND (reference sequence). V was trimmed by 5 bases and J by 7 bases, leaving 17 bases between them. CDR3 region: CASSRTTQEGGYTF. The CDR3 DNA is TGTGCCAGTAGTCGTACGACCCAAGAGGGTGGCTACACCTTC.

This clone was observed a few times. The V call is TRBV18, the J call TRBJ2-4, with a weak D call TRBD2 (6 bases). The CDR3 consists of 16 residues. CDR1 and CDR2 (germline): KGHSH, LQKENI. V was cut by 1 base and J by 6 bases, with 16 bases left in between. The CDR3 region has the DNA TGTGCCAGCTCACCACTTCTCACAGTGGGGGGAAACATTCAGTACTTC. This codes for CASSPLLTVGGNIQYF.

The gene calls are TRBV14 and TRBJ2-5; D gene uncertain. The germline V and J ends were trimmed by 0 bases and 2 bases, with 16 bases remaining between them. CDR1 SGHDN and CDR2 FVKESK come from the germline V gene. The CDR3 contains 17 residues. CDR3: CASSQDVFGRVQETQYF. The CDR3 DNA sequence: TGTGCCAGCAGCCAAGATGTTTTTGGGCGCGTTCAAGAGACCCAGTACTTC.

The V gene is TRBV7-8, the J gene TRBJ2-3; 7 nucleotides line up with TRBD1. Unmatched junction bases numbered 11, after V lost 3 bases and J lost 5 bases. The CDR3 length is 16 residues. Germline V gives CDR1 SGHVS, CDR2 FQNEAQ. The CDR3: CASSLGRMRGQDTQYF. The DNA of the CDR3 is TGTGCCAGCAGCTTGGGGCGCATGAGGGGGCAAGATACGCAGTATTTT.

The genes are TRBV5-4 and TRBJ2-3; the D gene is possibly TRBD1 (5 bases). Germline values: CDR1 SGHNT, CDR2 YYREEE (reference sequence). V lost 7 bases and J lost 3, with 18 bases in between. The CDR3 extends over 15 amino acids. The CDR3 DNA sequence: TGTGCCAGCGCGAAAAGGGGTCCAGGGACAGATACGCAGTATTTT. This translates into CASAKRGPGTDTQYF.

This clone came up a few times. This rearrangement joins TRBV15 to TRBJ2-7; D remains unclear. The V and J ends lost 5 bases and 6 bases respectively, with 14 bases between them. Germline lookup yields CDR1 LNHNV and CDR2 YYDKDF (reference sequence). This CDR3 spans 13 amino acids. CDR3 sequence (DNA): TGTGCCACCAGCGCAATTGGGGTTGGCGAGCAGTACGTC. Its translation is CATSAIGVGEQYV.

This clone has a handful of counts. J is TRBJ2-7 and V is TRBV9; 12 positions match TRBD1. Trimming removed 4 bases from V and 6 bases from J; junction bases left unmatched: 8. The length of the CDR3 is 15 residues. Germline V gives CDR1 SGDLS, CDR2 YYNGEE. DNA of the CDR3: TGTGCCAGCAGCCCCGGGACAGGGGGCGATGTCGAGCAGTACGTC. It specifies CASSPGTGGDVEQYV.

Note on this clone: Other nucleotide sequences from this sample produce the same CDR3. V gene TRBV10-2 combines with J gene TRBJ2-5, with a weak D call TRBD1 (5 bases). Germline V CDR1 and CDR2: WSHSY, SAAADI. The CDR3 length is 14 residues. The ends were cut back, 4 bases at V and 5 bases at J, with 14 bases in the middle. The CDR3 region has the DNA TGCGCCAGCAGTGCAAGTGGGGCAGGGGAGACCCAGTACTTC. It codes for CASSASGAGETQYF.

This clone was seen more than once but under ten times. V is TRBV29-1 and J is TRBJ2-3, with unresolved D. There are 14 residues in the CDR3. Germline assignment: CDR1 SQVTM and CDR2 ANQGSEA. V lost 7 bases, J lost 1 base, and 15 bases lay in between. CDR3 in DNA: TGCAGCGGCAGGAGTAGTGGGGGCACAGATACGCAGTATTTT. This translates into CSGRSSGGTDTQYF.

V is TRBV30 and J is TRBJ2-1, with a tentative D call TRBD2 (6 bases). Germline-derived CDR1 and CDR2 are GTSNPN and SVGIG (reference sequence). Trimming removed 0 bases from V and 9 bases from J, with 21 bases in between. This CDR3 contains 16 residues. For the CDR3, the DNA is TGTGCCTGGAGTGTATTTACGGACTACCCGTTGAGTGAGCAGTTCTTC. Protein: CAWSVFTDYPLSEQFF. The whole variable domain, filled in from reference TRBV30 and TRBJ2-1, reads SQTIHQWPATLVQPVGSPLSLECTVEGTSNPNLYWYRQAAGRGLQLLFYSVGIGQISSEVPQNLSASRPQDRQFILSSKKLLLSDSGFYLCAWSVFTDYPLSEQFFGPGTRLTVL.

The J gene is TRBJ2-3, the V gene TRBV6-5; no definite D call. Looked up from germline, CDR1 is MNHEY and CDR2 is SVGAGI. V lost 5 bases and J lost 2, with 8 bases in between. CDR3 length equals 13 residues. CDR3 DNA sequence: TGTGCCAGCAGTCGAGCGATCACAGATACGCAGTATTTT. Translated: CASSRAITDTQYF.

The sample holds a few counts of this clone. This sequence joins TRBV7-2 and TRBJ1-2; unclear D gene. Trimming left V 3 bases short and J 6 bases short, with 5 bases between. Germline values: CDR1 SGHTA, CDR2 FQGNSA. CDR3 length: 11 residues. The CDR3: CASSFKDGYTF. The DNA for the CDR3 is TGTGCCAGCAGCTTTAAGGATGGCTACACCTTC.

The V call is TRBV18, the J call TRBJ2-6; D remains unclear. The CDR3 spans 15 residues. V lost 5 bases and J 2 bases, leaving 10 bases between the germline ends. In germline, CDR1 is KGHSH, CDR2 LQKENI. In DNA, the CDR3 is TGTGCCAGCTCATCTTCAGCCCCTGGGGCCAACGTCCTGACTTTC. It codes for CASSSSAPGANVLTF.